This T cell receptor beta chain was recovered during a study of blood T cell repertoires in COVID-19. Overall study context: The cDNA or gDNA used as material had been derived from T cells, B-cell-depleted T cells, or PBMCs.

Individuals aged roughly 18 to 95 years were recruited from approximately 24 US areas. Participants' own reports of clinical history determined their cohort assignment. All recovered Cohort 3 donors got two negative PCRs, got clearance, or saw symptom resolution. The assay was immunoSEQ multiplex PCR, and TCRdb's table has in-frame clones only and misses some. There are around 250,000 clones in the sample; approximately 85% occur only once, and around 1.9% lies in the top ten. This CDR3 spans 16 amino acids. V dropped 4 bases and J dropped 6; count of bases not matched to a gene: 10. Looked up from germline, CDR1 is MNHNS and CDR2 is SASEGT.

The sequencing sample was made of PBMCs or T cells enriched from blood (not recorded which). This clonotype was obtained from a woman in her fifties or sixties who had recovered from COVID-19. The chain couples TRBV6-1 to TRBJ2-3, with 10 bases fitting TRBD2. CDR3 in DNA: TGTGCCAGCAGTGCTCCTAGCGGGGGTAAACCCGATACGCAGTATTTT. As protein: CASSAPSGGKPDTQYF.